The 15 T cell receptor beta chains presented below share a single source sample, sequenced in a study of cytomegalovirus exposure and HLA in healthy donors. In the PCR, 60 Vbeta and 13 Jbeta primers were used. The protocol was immunoSEQ multiplex PCR, while the TCRdb copy is restricted to in-frame clones and leaves out a portion. The data contain 200,000 to 250,000 clones, 75% to 90% of them singletons. The sequencing input was PBMCs. The source of these receptors is a woman aged 40 to 50 in good health and CMV-seronegative.

On this clone: The junction differs from germline at one of its ends, possibly a read error. V and J are TRBV19 and TRBJ1-5; 9 positions agree with TRBD1. Germline V gene lookup returns CDR1 LNHDA and CDR2 SQIVND (reference sequence). The CDR3 is 15 residues long. The CDR3, as DNA: TGTGCCAGTAGTATCGAGGGACAGGGCGATCAGGCCCAGCATTTT. It yields the protein CASSIEGQGDQAQHF. Full variable domain (remainder filled in from reference TRBV19 and TRBJ1-5): DGGITQSPKYLFRKEGQNVTLSCEQNLNHDAMYWYRQDPGQGLRLIYYSQIVNDFQKGDIAEGYSVSREKKESFPLTVTSAQKNPTAFYLCASSIEGQGDQAQHFGDGTRLSIL.

The CDR3 sequence: CASSADRGPQNIQYF. The CDR3 nucleotides read TGTGCCAGCAGTGCGGACAGGGGGCCCCAAAACATTCAGTACTTC. The V call is TRBV6-5, the J call TRBJ2-4; 11 positions agree with TRBD1. The CDR3 totals 15 residues. Germline V lookup: CDR1 MNHEY, CDR2 SVGAGI. V lost 5 bases and J lost 5; bases outside the gene matches: 5.

The chain combines TRBV5-4 with TRBJ1-1; D not certain. Germline V lookup: CDR1 SGHNT, CDR2 YYREEE (reference sequence). Deletions cut 0 bases from V and 1 base from J, with 10 bases between. The CDR3 has 15 amino acids. The CDR3 spells CASSLGGPSNTEAFF. In DNA form, the CDR3 reads TGTGCCAGCAGCTTGGGTGGGCCCTCGAACACTGAAGCTTTCTTT.

The chain recombines TRBV28 with TRBJ2-5; 7 bases are a match to TRBD1. The ends lost 3 bases at V and 2 bases at J; junction bases unmatched: 3. Germline CDR1 reads MDHEN; CDR2 reads SYDVKM. The CDR3 sequence is 14 residues long. The CDR3 is CASSLRDSQETQYF. For the CDR3, the DNA is TGTGCCAGCAGTTTGAGGGACAGTCAAGAGACCCAGTACTTC.

The chain uses TRBV6-6 and TRBJ1-1; D gene uncertain. The CDR3 runs to 15 residues. The V and J ends lost 7 bases and 4 bases respectively, with 19 bases between them. Germline V gene sequence: CDR1 MNHNY, CDR2 SVGAGI (reference sequence). CDR3 region: CASTDRGPRGTEAFF. CDR3 DNA: TGTGCCAGCACCGACCGAGGGCCCCGGGGCACTGAAGCTTTCTTT.

The chain joins TRBV14 to TRBJ1-4, with D perhaps matching TRBD1 (5 bases). The CDR3 has 12 amino acids. V was trimmed by 5 bases and J by 6 bases, leaving 7 bases between them. Germline lookup yields CDR1 SGHDN and CDR2 FVKESK. CDR3 sequence reads: CASSIRDEKLFF. CDR3 in DNA: TGTGCCAGCAGCATCAGGGATGAAAAACTGTTTTTT.

The rearrangement links TRBV19 to TRBJ1-2; D unresolved. Germline V gene lookup returns CDR1 LNHDA and CDR2 SQIVND (reference sequence). Trimming left V 1 base short and J 4 bases short, with 13 bases between. The CDR3 has 15 residues. In nucleotides, the CDR3 is TGTGCCAGTAGTATAGGAGTGGACGGGAGCTATGGCTACACCTTC. It translates to CASSIGVDGSYGYTF.

This sequence joins TRBV4-1 and TRBJ2-1; possible D gene TRBD2, 6 bases. The germline V and J ends were trimmed by 1 base and 15 bases, with 28 bases remaining between them. Germline CDR1 reads MGHRA; CDR2 reads YSYEKL. This CDR3 has 17 residues. The CDR3 DNA follows: TGCGCCAGCAGCCAAGTCGGAGGAACTAGCTTTTCACTCACGCCGTTCTTC. This gives the protein CASSQVGGTSFSLTPFF.

This clone occurred once. This rearrangement joins TRBV6-1 to TRBJ2-1; 12 bases line up with TRBD2. Germline V CDR1 and CDR2: MNHNS, SASEGT. J lost 7 bases, V lost 6 bases, and 7 bases had no gene match. The CDR3 extends over 15 amino acids. CDR3 amino acids: CASSRLAGDRNEQFF. CDR3 DNA: TGTGCCAGCAGCCGACTAGCGGGAGATAGGAATGAGCAGTTCTTC.

The rearrangement links TRBV27 to TRBJ2-1; D might be TRBD2 (6 bases). The CDR3 spans 15 residues. V gave up 2 bases and J gave up 5 bases, with 13 bases separating them. Germline CDR1 MNHEY, CDR2 SMNVEV (reference sequence). The CDR3 coding sequence is TGTGCCAGCAGTTTAAGAGGGACTGGCAACAATGAGCAGTTCTTC. It is translated as CASSLRGTGNNEQFF.

A single count supports this clone. This chain uses TRBV9 with TRBJ2-5, with 9 bases matching TRBD2. Germline V gene lookup returns CDR1 SGDLS and CDR2 YYNGEE. This CDR3 has 16 residues. V dropped 3 bases and J dropped 5; count of bases not matched to a gene: 11. The CDR3 here is CASSEGMREGRETQYF. The DNA for the CDR3 is TGTGCCAGCAGCGAAGGGATGCGGGAGGGCCGGGAGACCCAGTACTTC. Complete variable domain (other parts from reference TRBV9 and TRBJ2-5): DSGVTQTPKHLITATGQRVTLRCSPRSGDLSVYWYQQSLDQGLQFLIQYYNGEERAKGNILERFSAQQFPDLHSELNLSSLELGDSALYFCASSEGMREGRETQYFGPGTRLLVL.

The chain joins TRBV29-1 to TRBJ1-1; no definite D call. The CDR3 contains 14 residues. Looked up from germline, CDR1 is SQVTM and CDR2 is ANQGSEA. V was trimmed by 7 bases and J by 1 base, leaving 16 bases between them. CDR3 in amino acids: CSALAPTGNTEAFF. The CDR3 bases are TGCAGCGCATTAGCGCCGACGGGGAACACTGAAGCTTTCTTT.

The J gene is TRBJ2-5, the V gene TRBV6-5, with TRBD1 identical over 9 bases. CDR1 MNHEY and CDR2 SVGAGI come from the germline V gene. The CDR3 sequence is 16 residues long. Unmatched junction bases numbered 8, after V lost 4 bases and J lost 2 bases. The CDR3 is CASSFSGTGWQETQYF. The CDR3, as DNA: TGTGCCAGCAGTTTTTCCGGGACAGGGTGGCAAGAGACCCAGTACTTC.

The chain recombines TRBV6-6 with TRBJ1-2, with D possibly matching TRBD1 (5 bases). V dropped 6 bases and J dropped 6 bases, with 17 bases sitting between them. The CDR3 runs to 14 residues. The germline gives CDR1 MNHNY, CDR2 SVGAGI (reference sequence). CDR3 DNA sequence: TGTGCCAGCAGCTTACCAACTAAAGGGGATGGCTACACCTTC. Translating it yields CASSLPTKGDGYTF.

CDR3 residues: CATYDRTSLLHEQYF. In nucleotides, the CDR3 is TGCGCCACTTATGACCGGACTAGTCTACTCCACGAGCAGTACTTC. This chain links TRBV10-2 with TRBJ2-7; 7 bases match TRBD2. The germline V gene has CDR1 WSHSY and CDR2 SAAADI. This CDR3 has 15 residues. With 10 bases clipped from V and 5 bases from J, the junction kept 17 bases outside the gene matches.